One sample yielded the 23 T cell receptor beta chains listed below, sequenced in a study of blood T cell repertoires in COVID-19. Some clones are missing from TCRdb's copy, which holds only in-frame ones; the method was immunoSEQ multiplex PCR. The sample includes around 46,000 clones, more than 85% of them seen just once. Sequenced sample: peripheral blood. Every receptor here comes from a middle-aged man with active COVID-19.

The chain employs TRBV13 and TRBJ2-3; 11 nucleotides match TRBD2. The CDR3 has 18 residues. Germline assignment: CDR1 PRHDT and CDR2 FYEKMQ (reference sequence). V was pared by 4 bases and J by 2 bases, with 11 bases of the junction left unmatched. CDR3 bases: TGTGCCAGCAGCTCTTATGGCCTACTAGCGGGAGACACAGATACGCAGTATTTT. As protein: CASSSYGLLAGDTDTQYF.

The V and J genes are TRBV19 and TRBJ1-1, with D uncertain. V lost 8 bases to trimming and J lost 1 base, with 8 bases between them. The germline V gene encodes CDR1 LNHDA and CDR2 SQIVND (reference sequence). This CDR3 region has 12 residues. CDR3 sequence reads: CASEAGNTEAFF. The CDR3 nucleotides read TGTGCCAGTGAGGCGGGGAACACTGAAGCTTTCTTT.

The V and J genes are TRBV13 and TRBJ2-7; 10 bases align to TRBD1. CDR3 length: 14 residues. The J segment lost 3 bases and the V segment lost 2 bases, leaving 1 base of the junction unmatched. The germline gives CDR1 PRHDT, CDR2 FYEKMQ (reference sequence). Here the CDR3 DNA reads TGTGCCAGCAGCTTACGGGACAGGGGCTACGAGCAGTACTTC. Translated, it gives CASSLRDRGYEQYF. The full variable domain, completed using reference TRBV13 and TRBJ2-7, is AAGVIQSPRHLIKEKRETATLKCYPIPRHDTVYWYQQGPGQDPQFLISFYEKMQSDKGSIPDRFSAQQFSDYHSELNMSSLELGDSALYFCASSLRDRGYEQYFGPGTRLTVT.

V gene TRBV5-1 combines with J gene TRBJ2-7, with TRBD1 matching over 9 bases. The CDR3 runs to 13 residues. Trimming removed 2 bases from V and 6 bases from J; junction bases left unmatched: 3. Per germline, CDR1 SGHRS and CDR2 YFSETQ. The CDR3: CASSFNRGREQYF. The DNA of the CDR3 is TGCGCCAGCAGCTTTAACAGGGGGCGCGAGCAGTACTTC.

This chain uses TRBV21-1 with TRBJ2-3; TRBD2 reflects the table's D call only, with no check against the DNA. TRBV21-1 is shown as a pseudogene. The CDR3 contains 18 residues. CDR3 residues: CASSKGWGLAGSTDTQYF. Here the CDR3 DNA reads TGTGCCAGCAGCAAAGGGTGGGGACTAGCGGGTAGCACAGATACGCAGTATTTT.

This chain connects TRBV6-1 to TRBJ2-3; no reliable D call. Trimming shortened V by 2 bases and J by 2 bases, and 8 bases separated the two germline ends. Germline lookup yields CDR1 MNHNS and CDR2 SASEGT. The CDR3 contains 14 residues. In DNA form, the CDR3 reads TGTGCCAGCAGTGAACAGCGCCACACAGATACGCAGTATTTT. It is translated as CASSEQRHTDTQYF.

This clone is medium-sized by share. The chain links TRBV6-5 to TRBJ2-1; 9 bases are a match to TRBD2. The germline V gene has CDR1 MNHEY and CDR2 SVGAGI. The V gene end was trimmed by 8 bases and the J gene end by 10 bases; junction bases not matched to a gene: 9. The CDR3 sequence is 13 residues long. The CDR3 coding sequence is TGTGCCAGCGGGCGGGAGGGCCTTAGAGAGCAGTTCTTC. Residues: CASGREGLREQFF.

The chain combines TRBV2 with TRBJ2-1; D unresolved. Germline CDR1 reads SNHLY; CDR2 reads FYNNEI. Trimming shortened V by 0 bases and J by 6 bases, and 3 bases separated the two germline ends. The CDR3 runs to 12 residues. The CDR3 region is CASSEARNEQFF. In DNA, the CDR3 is TGTGCCAGCAGTGAAGCGCGCAATGAGCAGTTCTTC.

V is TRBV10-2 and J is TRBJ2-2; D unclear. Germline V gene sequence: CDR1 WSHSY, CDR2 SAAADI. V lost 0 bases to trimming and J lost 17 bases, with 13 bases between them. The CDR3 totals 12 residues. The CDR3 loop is CASSESAHYGFF. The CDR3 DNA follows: TGCGCCAGCAGTGAGTCCGCACACTATGGTTTTTTT.

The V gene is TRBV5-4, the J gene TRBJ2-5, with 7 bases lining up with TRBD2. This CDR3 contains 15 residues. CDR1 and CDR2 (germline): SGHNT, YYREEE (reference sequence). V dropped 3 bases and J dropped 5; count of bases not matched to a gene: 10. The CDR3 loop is CASSSPSGGGETQYF. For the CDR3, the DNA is TGTGCCAGCAGCTCCCCTTCCGGGGGAGGGGAGACCCAGTACTTC.

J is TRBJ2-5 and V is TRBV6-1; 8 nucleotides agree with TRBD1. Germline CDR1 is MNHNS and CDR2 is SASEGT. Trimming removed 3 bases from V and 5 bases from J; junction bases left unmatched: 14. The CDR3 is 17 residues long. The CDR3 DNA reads TGTGCCAGCAGTGACCCTTCCGGGACAGGAGGAGCGGAGACCCAGTACTTC. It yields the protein CASSDPSGTGGAETQYF.

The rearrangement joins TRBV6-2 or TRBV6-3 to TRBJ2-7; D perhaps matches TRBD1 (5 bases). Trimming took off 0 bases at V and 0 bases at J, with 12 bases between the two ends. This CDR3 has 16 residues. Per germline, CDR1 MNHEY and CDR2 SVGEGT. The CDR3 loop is CASSYSVKDNSYEQYF. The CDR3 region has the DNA TGTGCCAGCAGTTACTCGGTAAAGGACAACTCCTACGAGCAGTACTTC.

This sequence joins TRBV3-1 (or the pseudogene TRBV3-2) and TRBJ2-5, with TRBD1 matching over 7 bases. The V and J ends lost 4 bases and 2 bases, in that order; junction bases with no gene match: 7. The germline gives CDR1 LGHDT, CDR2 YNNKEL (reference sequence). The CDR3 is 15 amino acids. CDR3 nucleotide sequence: TGTGCCAGCAGCCGAACCCGGGACAGTCAAGAGACCCAGTACTTC. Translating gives CASSRTRDSQETQYF.

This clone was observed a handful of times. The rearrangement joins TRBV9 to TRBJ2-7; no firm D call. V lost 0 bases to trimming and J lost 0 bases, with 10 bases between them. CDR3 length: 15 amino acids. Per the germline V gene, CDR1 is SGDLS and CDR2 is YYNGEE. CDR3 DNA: TGTGCCAGCAGCGTAGGGGCCATCCCCTCCTACGAGCAGTACTTC. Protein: CASSVGAIPSYEQYF.

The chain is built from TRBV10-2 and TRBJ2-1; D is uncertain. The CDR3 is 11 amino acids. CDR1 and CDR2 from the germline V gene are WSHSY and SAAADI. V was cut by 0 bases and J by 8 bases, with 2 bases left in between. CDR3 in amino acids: CASSESYEQFF. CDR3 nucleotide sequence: TGCGCCAGCAGTGAGTCCTATGAGCAGTTCTTC.

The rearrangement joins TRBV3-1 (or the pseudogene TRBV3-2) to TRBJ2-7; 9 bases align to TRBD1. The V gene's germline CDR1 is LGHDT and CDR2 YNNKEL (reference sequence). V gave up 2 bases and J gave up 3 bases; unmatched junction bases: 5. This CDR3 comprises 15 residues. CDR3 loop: CASSQSGQGGYEQYF. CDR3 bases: TGTGCCAGCAGCCAATCGGGACAGGGAGGCTACGAGCAGTACTTC.

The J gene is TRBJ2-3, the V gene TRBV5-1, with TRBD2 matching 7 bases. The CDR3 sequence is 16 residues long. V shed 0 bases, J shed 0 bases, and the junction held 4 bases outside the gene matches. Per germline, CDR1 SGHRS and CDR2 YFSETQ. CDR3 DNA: TGCGCCAGCAGCTTGGAGGCGGGAGTAAGCACAGATACGCAGTATTTT. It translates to CASSLEAGVSTDTQYF.

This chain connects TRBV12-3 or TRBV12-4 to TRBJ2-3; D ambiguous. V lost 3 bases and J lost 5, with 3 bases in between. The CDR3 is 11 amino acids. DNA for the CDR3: TGTGCCAGCAGTTTCGGAGATACGCAGTATTTT. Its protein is CASSFGDTQYF.

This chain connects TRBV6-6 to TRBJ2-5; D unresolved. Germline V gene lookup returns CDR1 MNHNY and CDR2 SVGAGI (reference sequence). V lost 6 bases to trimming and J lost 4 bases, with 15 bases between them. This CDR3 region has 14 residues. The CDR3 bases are TGTGCCAGCAGCCCTACACGAGGCCGAGAGACCCAGTACTTC. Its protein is CASSPTRGRETQYF.

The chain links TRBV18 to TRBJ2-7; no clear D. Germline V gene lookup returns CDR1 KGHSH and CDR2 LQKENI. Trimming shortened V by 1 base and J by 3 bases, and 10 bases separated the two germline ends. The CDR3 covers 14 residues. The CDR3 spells CASSPRSTIYEQYF. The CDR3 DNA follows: TGTGCCAGCTCACCACGGTCTACGATCTACGAGCAGTACTTC.

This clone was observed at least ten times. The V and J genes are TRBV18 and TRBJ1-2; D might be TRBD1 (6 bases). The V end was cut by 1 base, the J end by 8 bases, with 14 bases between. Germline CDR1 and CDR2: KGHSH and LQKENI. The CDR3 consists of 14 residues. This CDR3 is CASSPLSGGEGYTF. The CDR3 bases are TGTGCCAGCTCACCACTATCTGGGGGCGAAGGCTACACCTTC.

The CDR3 DNA reads TGTGCCAGCTCGTACCTAACCGGGGAGCTGTTTTTT. Translated: CASSYLTGELFF. The rearrangement uses TRBV18 and TRBJ2-2, with D unresolved. The length of the CDR3 is 12 residues. CDR1 is KGHSH and CDR2 is LQKENI in the germline V gene. V gave up 6 bases and J gave up 5 bases, with 7 bases separating them.

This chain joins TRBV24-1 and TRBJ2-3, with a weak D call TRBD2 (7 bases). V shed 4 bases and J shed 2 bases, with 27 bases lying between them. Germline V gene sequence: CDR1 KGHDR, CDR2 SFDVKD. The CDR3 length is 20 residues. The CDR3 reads CATSDQTPSPRGGITDTQYF. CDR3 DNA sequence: TGTGCCACCAGTGACCAGACCCCCAGTCCCAGGGGAGGGATCACAGATACGCAGTATTTT.